These T cell receptor beta chains were read from a single sample in a study of radiotherapy plus CTLA-4 blockade in lung cancer. Assay: immunoSEQ multiplex PCR; the TCRdb copy retains only in-frame clones and omits some. The data contain under 110,000 clones, more than 75% of them singletons. Sequenced here: peripheral blood, sampled from a patient treated with radiotherapy plus ipilimumab. These receptors were collected from a human donor with non-small cell lung cancer that progressed on radiotherapy plus ipilimumab. Some clones in this sample may be carry-over from other donors' samples. The CDR3 runs from the conserved cysteine through the conserved F or W. D genes are given only for firm matches. Part of the rows lack a size; the others show once, few, many or a class for expanded clones.

TRBV21-1	-	-	TRBJ1-1	TGTGCCAGCAGCAAAGTCGTGGTGGCAGTTGAACCGAACACTGAAGCTTTCTTT	CASSKVVVAVEPNTEAFF
TRBV19	-	TRBD2	TRBJ2-7	TGTGCCAGTAGCTCCACGTACCGGGCTAGCGGGGGGCCCGAGCAGTACTTC	CASSSTYRASGGPEQYF
TRBV29-1	once	-	TRBJ1-4	TGCAGCGTTGGGTGGACAGCGATTGAAAAACTGTTTTTT	CSVGWTAIEKLFF
TRBV5-1	-	TRBD1	TRBJ1-6	TGCGCCAGCAGCTTGGACACAGGGGGCGGATCACCCCTCCACTTT	CASSLDTGGGSPLHF
TRBV6-5	-	-	TRBJ2-7	TGTGCCAGCAGTCGAGACCGGGGTGGGGAGCAGTACTTC	CASSRDRGGEQYF
TRBV18	-	TRBD1	TRBJ2-2	TGTGCCAGCTCACCACCCGGGACAGGGACGAACGGGGAGCTGTTTTTT	CASSPPGTGTNGELFF
TRBV7-2	few	TRBD1	TRBJ2-7	TGTGCCAGCAGCTTAAGGGACAGGGCCTACGAGCAGTACTTC	CASSLRDRAYEQYF
TRBV6-5	-	-	TRBJ2-7	TGTGCCAGCAGTTCGACAGGTTCCTACGAGCAGTACTTC	CASSSTGSYEQYF
TRBV18	-	-	TRBJ1-1	TGTGCCAGCTCACCACCGGGGGCGGGCACTGAAGCTTTCTTT	CASSPPGAGTEAFF
TRBV2	-	-	TRBJ2-3	TGTGCCAGCAGTTTAATCGGGACACATACGCAGTATTTT	CASSLIGTHTQYF
TRBV20-1	-	-	TRBJ2-5	TGCAGCGATACGAAACAAGAGACCCAGTACTTC	CSDTKQETQYF
TRBV11-2	once	-	TRBJ2-1	TGTGCCAGCAGTCTAGCGTCGTCCTACAATGAGCAGTTCTTC	CASSLASSYNEQFF
TRBV11-2	-	-	TRBJ2-1	TGTGCCAGCAGCTTAATGCCGGATGCCTACAATGAGCAGTTCTTC	CASSLMPDAYNEQFF
TRBV30	-	-	TRBJ2-5	TGTGCCTGGAGGATTCACCCGCAAGAGACCCAGTACTTC	CAWRIHPQETQYF
TRBV7-9	few	-	TRBJ2-2	TGTGCCAGCACCGACGACAGTAACACCGGGGAGCTGTTTTTT	CASTDDSNTGELFF
TRBV10-3	-	-	TRBJ1-6	TGTGCCATCAGTGAGTTATACAGGGACGGAGATTCACCCCTCCACTTT	CAISELYRDGDSPLHF
TRBV11-2	-	-	TRBJ2-7	TGTGCCAGCAGTTCCCACAGGGAAGGGTACGAGCAGTACTTC	CASSSHREGYEQYF
TRBV6-5	few	TRBD1	TRBJ1-1	TGTGCCATCAGCGGGACAGGGGAGACCACTGAAGCTTTCTTT	CAISGTGETTEAFF
TRBV7-3	once	-	TRBJ1-2	TGTGCCAGCAGCTCCTCGGACAGCGGGCTAGGGAGGAATGGCTACACCTTC	CASSSSDSGLGRNGYTF
TRBV10-3	large	TRBD1	TRBJ1-1	TGTGCCATCAGCGGGACAGGGGAGACCACTGAAGCTTTCTTT	CAISGTGETTEAFF
TRBV18	-	-	TRBJ1-6	TGTGCCAGCTCACCACCGAGCGAGGGAGCGGGTTCACCCCTCCACTTT	CASSPPSEGAGSPLHF
TRBV27	-	-	TRBJ2-5	TGTGCCAGCAGTTTATATAACGTGGGTACAGAGACCCAGTACTTC	CASSLYNVGTETQYF
TRBV5-5	-	-	TRBJ1-5	TGTGCCAGCAGCTTAATGACACCCCAAAGCAATCAGCCCCAGCATTTT	CASSLMTPQSNQPQHF
TRBV11-2	-	TRBD2	TRBJ2-5	TGTGCCAGCAGCCCTAGCGGGGGTCAAGAGACCCAGTACTTC	CASSPSGGQETQYF
TRBV7-2	-	-	TRBJ2-7	TGTGCCAGCAGCGAGGACAGATACTACGAGCAGTACTTC	CASSEDRYYEQYF
TRBV5-4	-	-	TRBJ1-2	TGTGCCAGCAGCCGACACGGGGCAAATGGCTACACCTTC	CASSRHGANGYTF